Listed below are T cell receptor beta chains from one sample, sequenced in a study of cytotoxic CD8 clonotypes in ibrutinib-treated CLL. Method: immunoSEQ multiplex PCR; TCRdb's copy keeps in-frame clones and lacks some. The sample shows around 250,000 clones, roughly 74% of them seen only once. Here the sequenced sample was PBMCs, taken after 24 months of ibrutinib treatment. The receptors here all came from a human donor with chronic lymphocytic leukemia. CDR3s include the opening cysteine and the closing phenylalanine or tryptophan. D genes are given only for firm matches. Rows may omit the clone size; those that give it use once, few, many or a size class.

clone size	V gene	D gene	J gene	CDR3 protein
.	TRBV19	.	TRBJ2-7	CASSQGLGSYEQYF
.	TRBV18	TRBD1	TRBJ2-2	CASSPPGTGVSTGELFF
.	TRBV7-9	.	TRBJ2-5	CASSPIVETQYF
few	TRBV27	TRBD1	TRBJ2-2	CASSPEQGYYTGELFF
.	TRBV5-8	.	TRBJ1-1	CASSLEGLGTEAFF
.	TRBV7-9	.	TRBJ2-1	CASSLAPGVNEQFF
.	TRBV13	.	TRBJ1-4	CASSLGSRGAIF
.	TRBV18	TRBD2	TRBJ2-3	CASSLLAGGADTQYF
few	TRBV30	.	TRBJ1-1	CAWSSDTEAFF
.	TRBV28	TRBD1	TRBJ1-4	CASSNRGLSEKLFF
.	TRBV7-9	TRBD1	TRBJ1-2	CASSFDRGWVGYTF
.	TRBV5-1	.	TRBJ2-5	CASSSTPAAETQYF
.	TRBV11-2	.	TRBJ2-7	CASSLSGASYEQYF
few	TRBV5-1	TRBD1	TRBJ2-1	CASSLGQGAYNEQFF
once	TRBV5-4	.	TRBJ2-7	CASSGGRTYEQYF
.	TRBV6-1	TRBD1	TRBJ1-4	CASSEGQGQDKLFF
few	TRBV18	TRBD2	TRBJ2-1	CASSLTSGGPKYNEQFF
.	TRBV6-5	TRBD2	TRBJ2-1	CASRWGSGGLNEQFF
.	TRBV19	TRBD1	TRBJ1-5	CATRDRGRQPQHF
few	TRBV2	TRBD2	TRBJ2-7	CASRTSGNTYEQYF
.	TRBV7-2	.	TRBJ1-4	CASSATSGTNEKLFF